The T cell receptor beta chain described here comes from a study of cytomegalovirus exposure and HLA in healthy donors. Study results and limitations: A later analysis reportedly found that, within productive TCRs, an Asian-associated ancestry cluster had fewer N-insertions than the mean observed across the approximately 700 donors. Donor immune exposure was known only as CMV serostatus.

V was pared by 0 bases and J by 0 bases, with 15 bases of the junction left unmatched. Germline lookup yields CDR1 SGHKS and CDR2 YYEKEE (reference sequence). The CDR3 contains 20 residues. A remark on this clone: No antigen is known for it.

The PCR made use of 60 Vbeta and 13 Jbeta primers. Profiling relied on immunoSEQ multiplex PCR, and the TCRdb table lists in-frame clones only, not all of them. Here the sample spans around 140,000 clones, roughly 74% being singletons. This clonotype originated in a woman aged 40 to 50 in good health and CMV-seropositive. Sequenced: PBMCs. This rearrangement joins TRBV5-5 to TRBJ2-7; 10 nucleotides match TRBD2. The CDR3 loop is CASSLGLAGGGGEISYEQYF. As DNA, the CDR3 is TGTGCCAGCAGCTTGGGGTTAGCGGGAGGCGGAGGCGAAATCTCCTACGAGCAGTACTTC.